This TCR beta chain was sequenced for a study of regulatory T cells in long-lasting Graves disease. Stated time point: newly diagnosed GD, antithyroid drugs for less than 3 months. The authors made the TCR library using RNA they extracted from PBMCs. The CDR3 extends over 13 amino acids. CDR1 and CDR2 (germline): ENHRY, SYGVKD. V dropped 2 bases and J dropped 7 bases, with 12 bases sitting between them. Building of the TCR beta libraries involved iRepertoire HTBI primers and Arm-PCR of CDR3 regions. Per the study methods: Overall, samples carried 62 TRBV and more than 13 TRBJ segments. Each CDR3 protein is one row after TCRdb ran MiXCR on the multiplex PCR reads. The V and J calls were not made by the authors but by TCRdb's processing. The data show under 500,000 distinct CDR3 sequences, about a sixth seen once. These data also formed part of another study, on T cells in Graves' hyperthyroidism and ophthalmopathy.

The sequences come from peripheral blood mononuclear cells (PBMCs), collected at new diagnosis, from a patient treated with antithyroid drugs. The chain employs TRBV10-3 and TRBJ2-7; D unclear. The clonotype comes from a woman in her 30s with Graves disease. The CDR3: CAISEVGNGEQYF. DNA of the CDR3: TGTGCCATCAGTGAGGTGGGGAACGGAGAGCAGTACTTC.